This TCR beta chain was recorded in a study of blood T cell repertoires in COVID-19. For the study at large: Sites across the United States, Italy and Spain contributed samples from acute and convalescent COVID-19. Sample material is recorded as cDNA or gDNA derived from T cells, B-cell-depleted T cells, or PBMCs.

Authors' analysis steps: How many nucleated cells were present was estimated from reference gene primer amplification. The table came from immunoSEQ multiplex PCR; TCRdb's copy has only in-frame clones and leaves some out. V and J calls and clone size are those listed in that table; D and trimming were worked out from the DNA. The sample lists about 110,000 clones; approximately 79% were seen once. This clone was detected once. Sequencing was performed on peripheral blood. This receptor was taken from a man between 70 and 80 years old with active or convalescent COVID-19.

This CDR3 reads CASSEGPNTEAFF. The DNA for the CDR3 is TGCGCCAGCAGTGAGGGGCCGAACACTGAAGCTTTCTTT. This chain joins TRBV10-1 and TRBJ1-1; the D is unclear. This CDR3 comprises 13 residues. CDR1 and CDR2 from the germline V gene are WNHNN and SYGVQD (reference sequence). V was shortened by 2 bases and J by 1 base, with 5 bases between the two germline ends.